This T cell receptor beta chain stems from a study of CD8 T cells in Susac syndrome. The authors reverse transcribed roughly 0.5 to 1 ug RNA with random hexamers. Amplification of TCR beta CDR3 by immunoSEQ multiplex PCR spanned 54 Vbeta and 13 Jbeta. TCRdb ran MiXCR on the immunoSEQ multiplex PCR reads and lists one entry per CDR3 protein. The data show around 130,000 distinct CDR3 sequences, with roughly 96% seen just once and more than 0.1% held by the top ten. Sequencing targeted TCR beta in T cells from blood (CD8+ and CD4+). The CDR3 has 15 residues. V shed 4 bases, J shed 6 bases, and the junction held 6 bases outside the gene matches. CDR1 and CDR2 (germline): SNHLY, FYNNEI.

This receptor was identified in a human donor in good health. The chain recombines TRBV2 with TRBJ2-2; TRBD2 matches at 9 bases. Sample: CD4+ T cells from PBMCs. The CDR3 coding sequence is TGTGCCAGCAGTGTTAGCGGGAGTATTCCCGGGGAGCTGTTTTTT. It encodes CASSVSGSIPGELFF.